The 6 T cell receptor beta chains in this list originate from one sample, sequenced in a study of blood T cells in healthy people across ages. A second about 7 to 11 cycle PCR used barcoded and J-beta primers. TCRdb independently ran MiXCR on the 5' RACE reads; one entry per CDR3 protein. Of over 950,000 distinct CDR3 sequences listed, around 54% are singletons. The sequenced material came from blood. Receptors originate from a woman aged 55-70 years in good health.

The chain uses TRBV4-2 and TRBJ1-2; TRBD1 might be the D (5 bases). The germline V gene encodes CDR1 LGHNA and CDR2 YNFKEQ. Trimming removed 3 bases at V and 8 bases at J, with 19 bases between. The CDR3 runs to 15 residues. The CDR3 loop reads CASSHRDGGKLGYTF. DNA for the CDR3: TGTGCCAGCAGCCACCGGGACGGGGGGAAGTTGGGCTACACCTTC.

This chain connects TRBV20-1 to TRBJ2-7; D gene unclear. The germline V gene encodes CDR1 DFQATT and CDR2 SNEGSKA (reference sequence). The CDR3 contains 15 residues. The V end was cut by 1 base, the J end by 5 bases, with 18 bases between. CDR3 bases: TGCAGTGCTAGAGCCCGGAAAAAGGGTTGGGACGAGCAGTACTTC. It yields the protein CSARARKKGWDEQYF.

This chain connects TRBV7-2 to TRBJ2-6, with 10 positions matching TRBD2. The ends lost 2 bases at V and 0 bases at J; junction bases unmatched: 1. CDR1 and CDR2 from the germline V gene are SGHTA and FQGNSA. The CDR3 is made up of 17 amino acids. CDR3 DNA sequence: TGTGCCAGCAGCTTAACTAGCGGGAACTCTGGGGCCAACGTCCTGACTTTC. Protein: CASSLTSGNSGANVLTF.

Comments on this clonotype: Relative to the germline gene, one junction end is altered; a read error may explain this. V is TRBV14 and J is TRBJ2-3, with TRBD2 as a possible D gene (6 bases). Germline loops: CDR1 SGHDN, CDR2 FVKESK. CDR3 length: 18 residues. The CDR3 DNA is TGTGACAGCAGCCAAGGACTAATTGCGTTCACTAGCACAGATACGCAGTATTTT. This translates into CDSSQGLIAFTSTDTQYF.

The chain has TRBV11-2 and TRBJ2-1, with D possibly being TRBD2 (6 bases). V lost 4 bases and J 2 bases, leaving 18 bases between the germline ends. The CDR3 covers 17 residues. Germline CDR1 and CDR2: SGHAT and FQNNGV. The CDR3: CASSYAQGGRPYNEQFF. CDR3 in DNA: TGTGCCAGCAGCTATGCTCAAGGTGGGAGGCCCTACAATGAGCAGTTCTTC.

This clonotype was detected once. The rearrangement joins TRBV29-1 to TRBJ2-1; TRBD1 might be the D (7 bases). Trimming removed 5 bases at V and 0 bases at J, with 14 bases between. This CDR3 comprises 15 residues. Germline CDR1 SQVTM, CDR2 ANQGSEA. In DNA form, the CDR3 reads TGCAGCGTTTCAGGGGGGAGGTTCTCCTACAATGAGCAGTTCTTC. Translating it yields CSVSGGRFSYNEQFF.